These T cell receptor beta chains were read from a single sample in a study of T cell repertoires in cytomegalovirus infection. TCRdb redid the calling of the reads with MiXCR, one entry per CDR3 protein. The table shows approximately 250,000 distinct CDR3 sequences, with 8% to 9.5% occurring only once. Sequencing input: PBMCs. These receptors originate from a human donor in good health (CMV status not recorded). Some clones in this sample may be carry-over from other donors' samples. Each CDR3 is given with its conserved first and last residue. D genes are given only for firm matches. The size field is filled for only some rows; it gives once, few, many or a size class.

TRBV9	NA	TRBJ2-7	NA	TGTGCCAGCAGCGTTGGGACACCTCCCTACGAGCAGTACTTC	CASSVGTPPYEQYF
TRBV5-1	few	TRBJ2-5	NA	TGCGCCAGCACTACGGTTCGGAGGGGGTCAGAGACCCAGTACTTC	CASTTVRRGSETQYF
TRBV29-1	many	TRBJ1-5	NA	TGCAGCGTTGGTCAGGGCAATCAGCCCCAGCATTTT	CSVGQGNQPQHF
TRBV7-2	many	TRBJ2-3	TRBD2	TGTGCCAGCAGCACGCGGGGGACTAGCACAGATACGCAGTATTTT	CASSTRGTSTDTQYF
TRBV7-2	many	TRBJ2-7	NA	TGTGCCAGCAGCTTAGCCGGGCAGGGGACCTACGAGCAGTACTTC	CASSLAGQGTYEQYF
TRBV7-8	NA	TRBJ1-4	NA	TGTGCCAGCAGCCCAATGGGAGGGGAAAAACTGTTTTTT	CASSPMGGEKLFF
TRBV19	few	TRBJ2-2	NA	TGTGCCAGTAGCACCAATGTCAAAACCGGGGAGCTGTTTTTT	CASSTNVKTGELFF
TRBV12-3/TRBV12-4	many	TRBJ2-7	TRBD2	TGTGCCAGCAGTTTTGTTGGGACTAGCGGGAGTCCCCACGAGCAGTACTTC	CASSFVGTSGSPHEQYF
TRBV29-1	once	TRBJ2-5	NA	TGCAGCGTTGAATGGCGGGGAGAATTGTCCCAGTACTTC	CSVEWRGELSQYF
TRBV7-9	few	TRBJ1-1	NA	TGTGCCAGCACCCGAGGGGAGGCTTTCTTT	CASTRGEAFF
TRBV5-1	few	TRBJ2-1	TRBD2	TGCGCCAGCAGCTTGGTAGCTCGCGGGGGGGCTGACAATGAGCAGTTCTTC	CASSLVARGGADNEQFF
TRBV19	few	TRBJ2-7	NA	TGTGCCAGTAGTACCCTACAGGGAGAGCAGTACTTC	CASSTLQGEQYF
TRBV7-8	many	TRBJ1-4	TRBD1	TGTGCCAGCAGCGGGACAGGGTCTAATGAAAAACTGTTTTTT	CASSGTGSNEKLFF
TRBV20-1	many	TRBJ2-7	NA	TGCAGTGCCTTTGGACAGAAAAGGGGCTCCTACGAGCAGTACTTC	CSAFGQKRGSYEQYF
TRBV7-2	many	TRBJ2-3	TRBD2	TGTGCCAGCAGCCGGGGACTAGCGGGGTTCCGGTCCGAAGGTACGCAGTATTTT	CASSRGLAGFRSEGTQYF
TRBV28	NA	TRBJ1-4	NA	TGTGCCAGCAGGAAGGGGTCGCCTAATGAAAAACTGTTTTTT	CASRKGSPNEKLFF
TRBV5-6	many	TRBJ1-1	NA	TGTGCCAGCAGCTCCGGCAGCACTGAAGCTTTCTTT	CASSSGSTEAFF
TRBV7-2	many	TRBJ2-7	NA	TGTGCCAGTGGAGAGGGACTGCTCGAGCAGTACTTC	CASGEGLLEQYF
TRBV12-3/TRBV12-4	few	TRBJ2-3	TRBD2	TGTGCCAGCAGTTTTGTACTAGCGGGAGTGGCGGATACGCAGTATTTT	CASSFVLAGVADTQYF
TRBV7-8	many	TRBJ2-7	NA	TGTGCCAGCAGCTTACCGGGGAATCACTACGAGCAGTACTTC	CASSLPGNHYEQYF
TRBV4-1	many	TRBJ1-2	NA	TGCGCCAGCAGCCAAGATGAGAGGGTTAACTATGGCTACACCTTC	CASSQDERVNYGYTF
TRBV7-2	many	TRBJ2-5	NA	TGTGCCAGCCGGAGTTCTCGCGGGGCCCGTACCCAGTACTTC	CASRSSRGARTQYF
TRBV20-1	NA	TRBJ2-1	NA	TGCAGTCGACCCCAACCCGGGACTGAAAAACAGTTCTTC	CSRPQPGTEKQFF
TRBV20-1	few	TRBJ2-3	TRBD1	TGCAGTGCTAGCAAGCAGGGGGCAGATACGCAGTATTTT	CSASKQGADTQYF
TRBV18	NA	TRBJ1-1	NA	TGTGCCAGCTCACCGAAACAGCCGAACACTGAAGCTTTCTTT	CASSPKQPNTEAFF
TRBV5-6	many	TRBJ2-1	NA	TGTGCCAGCAGCTTGGGGGTAGGAGCGGTGGTTGGGCAGTTCTTC	CASSLGVGAVVGQFF
TRBV7-2	many	TRBJ2-7	NA	TGTGCCAGCAGCGCGGGGAGTAAGCGGGAGCAGTACTTC	CASSAGSKREQYF
TRBV28	many	TRBJ1-6	TRBD1	TGTGCCAGCAGTCAAAGGGACAGGGGATCACCCCTCCACTTT	CASSQRDRGSPLHF
TRBV20-1	many	TRBJ1-4	NA	TGCAGTGACTCCAGCGCAACTAATGAAAAACTGTTTTTT	CSDSSATNEKLFF
TRBV7-2	many	TRBJ2-5	TRBD1	TGTGCCAGCAGCCAGGGACAGAGGCGGGAGACCCAGTACTTC	CASSQGQRRETQYF
TRBV6-4	medium-sized	TRBJ2-3	TRBD2	TGTGCCAGCAGTGAGAGCAGCGGGACGTCCTCAGATACGCAGTATTTT	CASSESSGTSSDTQYF
TRBV28	many	TRBJ2-1	NA	TGTGCCAGCAGTTTCCAAAACGGGGCGTTGTACAATGAGCAGTTCTTC	CASSFQNGALYNEQFF
TRBV4-3	many	TRBJ2-7	NA	TGCGCCAGCAGCCAAGATCTTGGGGGCGAGAGCTCCTACGAGCAGTACTTC	CASSQDLGGESSYEQYF
TRBV19	many	TRBJ1-5	NA	TGTGCCAGTAGTTCCCCCGGAGGGGGGGCGCGGCATCAGCCCCAGCATTTT	CASSSPGGGARHQPQHF
TRBV7-2	many	TRBJ2-1	NA	TGTGCCAGCAGCCCAGACACGTACGAGCAGTTCTTC	CASSPDTYEQFF
TRBV11-2	few	TRBJ2-2	NA	TGTGCCAGCAGCTTAGTCGTTAGGGTTACCGGGGAGCTGTTTTTT	CASSLVVRVTGELFF
TRBV20-1	few	TRBJ1-2	NA	TGCAGTGCCGTCGACGAGCAGGGTCGAGGCTACACCTTC	CSAVDEQGRGYTF
TRBV28	few	TRBJ2-1	NA	TGTGCCAGCAGTAAAGGGCCAGTCAATGAGCAGTTCTTC	CASSKGPVNEQFF
TRBV20-1	NA	TRBJ1-1	NA	TGCAGTGCCAGACAGCGGAACACTGAAGCTTTCTTT	CSARQRNTEAFF
TRBV29-1	few	TRBJ1-1	NA	TGCACCCTCCGACAGCCGAACACTGAAGCTTTCTTT	CTLRQPNTEAFF
TRBV5-1	few	TRBJ2-1	NA	TGCGCCAGCAGCACGGGCGGGGGCGGAAACAATGAGCAGTTCTTC	CASSTGGGGNNEQFF
TRBV7-2	few	TRBJ2-7	TRBD1	TGTGCCAGCAGCTTAGGACAGGGTCCCTACTACGAGCAGTACTTC	CASSLGQGPYYEQYF
TRBV7-2	many	TRBJ2-5	TRBD2	TGTGCCAGCAGCTTAGCCCCTAGCGGGGGGTACCAAGAGACCCAGTACTTC	CASSLAPSGGYQETQYF
TRBV7-3	many	TRBJ2-1	TRBD2	TGTGCCAGCAGCCCACTAGCGGGGGGAGCGTATGAGCAGTTCTTC	CASSPLAGGAYEQFF
TRBV20-1	few	TRBJ2-3	NA	TGCAGTGCTAGCCCAGCGGAGGGGGCGGGAGATACGCAGTATTTT	CSASPAEGAGDTQYF
TRBV7-2	many	TRBJ2-1	TRBD2	TGTGCCAGCAGTTTTGGTAAACTAGCGGGAGGTCCCTCACCGGGTTACAATGAGCAGTTCTTC	CASSFGKLAGGPSPGYNEQFF
TRBV20-1	few	TRBJ1-4	TRBD1	TGCAGTGCTAGAGATATGGGGCAGGGGGCCCGGAATGAAAAACTGTTTTTT	CSARDMGQGARNEKLFF
TRBV19	NA	TRBJ1-5	NA	TGTGCCAGTAGTTTTCGGGGGCCCCAGCATTTT	CASSFRGPQHF
TRBV6-5	many	TRBJ2-7	NA	TGTGCCAGCAGAATGACTCAGAGCTCCTACGAGCAGTACTTC	CASRMTQSSYEQYF
TRBV27	many	TRBJ1-2	TRBD1	TGTGCCAGCAGTTTATCTCGGACAGGGGACTATGGCTACACCTTC	CASSLSRTGDYGYTF
TRBV7-2	many	TRBJ2-3	TRBD2	TGTGCCAGCAGCGGATGGGGTAGCGGGAGGGCCCTCGCAGATACGCAGTATTTT	CASSGWGSGRALADTQYF